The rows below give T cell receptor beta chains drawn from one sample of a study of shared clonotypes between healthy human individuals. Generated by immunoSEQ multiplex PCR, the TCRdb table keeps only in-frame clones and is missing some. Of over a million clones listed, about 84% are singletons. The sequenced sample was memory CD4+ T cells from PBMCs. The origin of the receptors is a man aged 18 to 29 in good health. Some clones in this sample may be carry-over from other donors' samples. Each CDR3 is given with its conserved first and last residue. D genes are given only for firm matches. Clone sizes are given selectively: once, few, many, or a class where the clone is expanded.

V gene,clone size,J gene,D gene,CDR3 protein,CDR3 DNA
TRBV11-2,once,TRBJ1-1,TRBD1,CASSLDLKTGYF,TGTGCCAGCAGCTTAGATCTTAAGACAGGGTACTTT
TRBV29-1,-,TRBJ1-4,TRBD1,CSGARTGGDEKLFF,TGCAGCGGCGCGAGGACAGGGGGCGATGAAAAACTGTTTTTT
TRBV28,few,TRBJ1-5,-,CASSLARKPQHF,TGTGCCAGCAGTTTAGCTCGCAAGCCCCAGCATTTT
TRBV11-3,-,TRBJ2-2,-,CASSSAGTWGTGELFF,TGTGCCAGCAGTTCGGCCGGGACTTGGGGTACCGGGGAGCTGTTTTTT
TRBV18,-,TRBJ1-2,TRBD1,CASSPDSTGGRGYTF,TGTGCCAGCTCACCTGACTCAACAGGGGGTCGTGGCTACACCTTC
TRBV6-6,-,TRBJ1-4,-,CASSYWPTEGDEKLFF,TGTGCCAGCAGTTACTGGCCTACAGAAGGTGATGAAAAACTGTTTTTT
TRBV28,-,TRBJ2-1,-,CASSPRTFEQFF,TGTGCCAGCAGTCCTCGGACATTCGAGCAGTTCTTC
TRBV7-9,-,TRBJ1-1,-,CASSFSWAGTGNTEAFF,TGTGCCAGCAGCTTTAGTTGGGCAGGGACGGGAAACACTGAAGCTTTCTTT
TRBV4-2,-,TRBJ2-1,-,CASSQDRLGTPYNEQFF,TGTGCCAGCAGCCAAGATCGCCTAGGTACCCCCTACAATGAGCAGTTCTTC
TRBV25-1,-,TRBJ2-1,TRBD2,CASSDPRTSGRAGQFF,TGTGCCAGCAGTGATCCTCGGACTAGCGGGAGGGCAGGGCAGTTCTTC
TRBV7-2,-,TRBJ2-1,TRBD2,CASASGGSYNEQFF,TGTGCCAGCGCTAGTGGCGGGAGCTACAATGAGCAGTTCTTC
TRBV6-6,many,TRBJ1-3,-,CASSNGMADTIYF,TGTGCCAGCAGTAACGGGATGGCGGACACCATATATTTT
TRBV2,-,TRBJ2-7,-,CASKERPTYEQYF,TGTGCCAGCAAGGAGCGGCCGACCTACGAGCAGTACTTC
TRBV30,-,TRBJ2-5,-,CAWSARMETQYF,TGTGCCTGGAGTGCAAGGATGGAGACCCAGTACTTC
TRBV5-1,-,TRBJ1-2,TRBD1,CASSLDRDRGPGYTF,TGCGCCAGCAGCTTAGACCGGGACAGGGGGCCCGGCTACACCTTC
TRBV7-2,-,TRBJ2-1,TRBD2,CASSATSGRPHNEQFF,TGTGCCAGCAGCGCGACTAGCGGGAGGCCACACAATGAGCAGTTCTTC
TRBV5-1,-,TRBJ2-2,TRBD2,CASSLEPAGGPGELFF,TGCGCCAGCAGCTTGGAGCCGGCGGGAGGTCCCGGGGAGCTGTTTTTT
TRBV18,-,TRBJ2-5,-,CASSPKGETQYF,TGTGCCAGCTCGCCCAAAGGAGAGACCCAGTACTTC
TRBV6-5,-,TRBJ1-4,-,CASSYSYLAQEKLFF,TGTGCCAGCAGTTACTCGTACCTGGCGCAGGAAAAACTGTTTTTT
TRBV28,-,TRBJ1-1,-,CASRVVNTEAFF,TGTGCCAGCAGGGTTGTTAACACTGAAGCTTTCTTT
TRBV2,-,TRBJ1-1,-,CASSVSGQGTEAFF,TGTGCCAGCAGTGTTAGCGGGCAGGGGACTGAAGCTTTCTTT
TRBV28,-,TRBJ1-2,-,CASSSTGRSYGYTF,TGTGCCAGCAGCTCGACAGGACGATCCTATGGCTACACCTTC
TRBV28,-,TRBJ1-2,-,CASSLRGGQPYGYTF,TGTGCCAGCAGTTTAAGGGGAGGACAGCCCTATGGCTACACCTTC
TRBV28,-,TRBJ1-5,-,CASRGGSSVTYSNQPQHF,TGTGCCAGCAGGGGGGGGAGTTCCGTAACCTATAGCAATCAGCCCCAGCATTTT
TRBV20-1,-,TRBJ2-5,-,CSLGGRETQYF,TGCAGCTTGGGGGGAAGGGAGACCCAGTACTTC
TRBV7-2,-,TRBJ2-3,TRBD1,CASNLGTATDTQYF,TGTGCCAGCAACCTTGGGACAGCCACAGATACGCAGTATTTT
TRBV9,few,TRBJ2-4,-,CASSVDWGPNIQYF,TGTGCCAGCAGCGTTGATTGGGGGCCGAACATTCAGTACTTC
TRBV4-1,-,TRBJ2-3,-,CASSATGTDGVTQYF,TGCGCCAGCAGCGCAACCGGGACCGACGGTGTTACGCAGTATTTT
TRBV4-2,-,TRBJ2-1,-,CASSQGEGGDEQFF,TGTGCCAGCAGCCAAGGTGAGGGCGGCGATGAGCAGTTCTTC
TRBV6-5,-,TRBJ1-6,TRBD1,CASSYQGAKGSPLHF,TGTGCCAGCAGTTACCAGGGGGCGAAAGGTTCACCCCTCCACTTT
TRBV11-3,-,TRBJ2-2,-,CASSLGGTNTGELFF,TGTGCCAGCAGCTTAGGCGGGACAAACACCGGGGAGCTGTTTTTT
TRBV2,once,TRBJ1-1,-,CASSELRTDPKEAFF,TGTGCCAGCAGTGAATTAAGGACAGACCCCAAAGAAGCTTTCTTT
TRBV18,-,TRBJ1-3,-,CASSPGQLSGNTIYF,TGTGCCAGCTCACCAGGACAGCTCTCTGGAAACACCATATATTTT
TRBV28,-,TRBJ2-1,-,CASSLGYNEQFF,TGTGCCAGCAGTTTGGGTTACAATGAGCAGTTCTTC
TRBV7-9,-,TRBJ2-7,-,CASSPIGYEQYF,TGTGCCAGCAGCCCTATCGGGTACGAGCAGTACTTC
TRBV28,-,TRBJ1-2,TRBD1,CASSLVGGGDYGYTF,TGTGCCAGCAGTTTGGTAGGGGGCGGAGACTATGGCTACACCTTC
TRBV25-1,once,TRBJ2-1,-,CASSWGAKNEQFF,TGTGCCAGCAGTTGGGGCGCGAAGAATGAGCAGTTCTTC
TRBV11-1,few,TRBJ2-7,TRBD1,CASSSGGTGAEQYF,TGTGCCAGCAGCTCGGGGGGGACAGGGGCCGAGCAGTACTTC
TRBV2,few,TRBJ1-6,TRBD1,CASRAGQARNNSPLHF,TGTGCCAGCAGAGCGGGACAGGCGAGAAATAATTCACCCCTCCACTTT
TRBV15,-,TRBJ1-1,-,CATSIRPAHEAFF,TGTGCCACCAGCATCCGGCCCGCACACGAAGCTTTCTTT
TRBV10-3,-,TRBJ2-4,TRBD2,CATALLSGRGAKNIQYF,TGTGCCACCGCCCTTCTAAGCGGGAGAGGAGCCAAAAACATTCAGTACTTC
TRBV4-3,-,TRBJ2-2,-,CASSHFPLVGPQNTGELFF,TGCGCCAGCAGCCACTTTCCGTTAGTGGGCCCCCAGAACACCGGGGAGCTGTTTTTT
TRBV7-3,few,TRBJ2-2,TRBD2,CASSRTSGPPGELFF,TGTGCCAGCAGCCGGACTAGCGGCCCCCCCGGGGAGCTGTTTTTT